This note documents a single T cell receptor beta chain sequence. Its specificity is not known. Clones were sequenced by immunoSEQ multiplex PCR, and TCRdb holds only the in-frame ones, with some missing. Among 250,000 to 300,000 clones listed, about 94% were seen once. The sample belongs to a study of T cell responses to AZD1222 COVID-19 vaccine. Study-wide points: Baseline seropositivity occurred in only 5 to 7 AZD1222 recipients. The sample set comprised mostly white British donors with more females, and clonal diversity was possibly underestimated. Spike regions recognized by vaccine-associated CD4 TCRs spanned the protein, led by 160-218 and 743-854. Spike-specific TCR breadth and depth were elevated following two AZD1222 doses.

With V trimmed by 2 bases and J by 9 bases, 8 bases remained unmatched. The germline gives CDR1 MNHNS, CDR2 SASEGT. The CDR3 totals 15 residues. The sequence derives from an adult who received the AZD1222 COVID-19 vaccine. The sample consisted of peripheral blood, taken 28 days after the second AZD1222 dose. The chain combines TRBV6-1 with TRBJ2-1; 9 bases align to TRBD2. The CDR3 here is CASSELGTSFVEQFF. CDR3 nucleotides: TGTGCCAGCAGTGAACTGGGGACTAGCTTCGTTGAGCAGTTCTTC.